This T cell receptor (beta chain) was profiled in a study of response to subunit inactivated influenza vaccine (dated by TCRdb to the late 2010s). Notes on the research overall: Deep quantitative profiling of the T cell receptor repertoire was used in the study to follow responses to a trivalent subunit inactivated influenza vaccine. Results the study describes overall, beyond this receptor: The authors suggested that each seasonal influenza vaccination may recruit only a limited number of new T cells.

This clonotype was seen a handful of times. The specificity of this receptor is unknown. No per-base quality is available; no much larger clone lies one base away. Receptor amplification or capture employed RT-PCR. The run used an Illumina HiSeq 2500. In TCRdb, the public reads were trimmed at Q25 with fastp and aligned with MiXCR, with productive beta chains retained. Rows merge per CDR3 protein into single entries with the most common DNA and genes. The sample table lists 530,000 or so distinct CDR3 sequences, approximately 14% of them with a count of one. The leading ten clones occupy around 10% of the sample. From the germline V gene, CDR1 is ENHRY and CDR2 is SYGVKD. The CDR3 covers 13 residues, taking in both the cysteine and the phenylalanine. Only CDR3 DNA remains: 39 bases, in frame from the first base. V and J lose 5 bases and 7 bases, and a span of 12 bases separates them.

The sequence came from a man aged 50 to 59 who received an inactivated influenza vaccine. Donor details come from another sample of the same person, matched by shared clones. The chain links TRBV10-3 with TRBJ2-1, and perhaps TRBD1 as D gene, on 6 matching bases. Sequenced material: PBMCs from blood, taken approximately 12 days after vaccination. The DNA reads TGTGCCATCAGTCGGGCAGGGGATAATGAGCAGTTCTTC. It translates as CAISRAGDNEQFF.